The 6 T cell receptor beta chains in this list originate from one sample, sequenced in a study of T cell responses to AZD1222 COVID-19 vaccine. Generated by immunoSEQ multiplex PCR, the TCRdb table keeps only in-frame clones and is missing some. The table includes roughly 150,000 clones, around nine tenths detected once. The material sequenced was peripheral blood, taken 28 days after the second AZD1222 dose. The receptors come from an adult who received the AZD1222 COVID-19 vaccine.

This clone showed up many times. V and J are TRBV14 and TRBJ2-2; 9 nucleotides agree with TRBD1. With V trimmed by 0 bases and J by 4 bases, 6 bases remained unmatched. Germline V gene sequence: CDR1 SGHDN, CDR2 FVKESK. The CDR3 spans 17 residues. This CDR3 reads CASSQDLQGAITGELFF. The CDR3 nucleotides read TGTGCCAGCAGCCAAGACCTACAGGGGGCGATCACCGGGGAGCTGTTTTTT. Filled out from reference TRBV14 and TRBJ2-2, the complete variable domain reads EAGVTQFPSHSVIEKGQTVTLRCDPISGHDNLYWYRRVMGKEIKFLLHFVKESKQDESGMPNNRFLAERTGGTYSTLKVQPAELEDSGVYFCASSQDLQGAITGELFFGEGSRLTVL.

The chain couples TRBV4-1 to TRBJ1-6; no clear D gene. Trimming left V 0 bases short and J 7 bases short, with 4 bases between. Germline V CDR1 and CDR2: MGHRA, YSYEKL. The CDR3 extends over 13 amino acids. The CDR3, as DNA: TGCGCCAGCAGCCAAGAGGGGAATTCACCCCTCCACTTT. It translates to CASSQEGNSPLHF.

The chain links TRBV19 to TRBJ2-7, with 7 bases that match TRBD1. CDR1 and CDR2 from the germline V gene are LNHDA and SQIVND (reference sequence). This CDR3 region has 12 residues. The trim removed 3 bases at V and 5 bases at J, leaving 1 base unmatched. CDR3: CASSMGQNEQYF. As DNA, the CDR3 is TGTGCCAGTAGTATGGGACAGAACGAGCAGTACTTC.

V and J are TRBV5-8 and TRBJ2-3, with D perhaps matching TRBD2 (5 bases). The ends were cut back, 2 bases at V and 0 bases at J, with 10 bases in the middle. The CDR3 loop spans 15 amino acids. Germline V gene sequence: CDR1 SGHTS, CDR2 YDEGEE. The CDR3 spells CASSFRTRSTDTQYF. The CDR3 bases are TGTGCCAGCAGCTTTCGGACTCGCAGCACAGATACGCAGTATTTT.

The chain has TRBV2 and TRBJ1-6, with D possibly TRBD1 on 5 matching bases. The germline V gene has CDR1 SNHLY and CDR2 FYNNEI. Trimming shortened V by 4 bases and J by 11 bases, and 15 bases separated the two germline ends. This CDR3 is built from 14 residues. The CDR3 coding sequence is TGTGCCAGCAGTGCCGACGGGGGAGAGGCACCCCTCCACTTT. Translated, it gives CASSADGGEAPLHF.

V usage is TRBV5-5 and J usage is TRBJ2-6; D is unclear. V lost 0 bases to trimming and J lost 0 bases, with 1 base between them. CDR3 size: 14 residues. CDR1 SGHKS and CDR2 YYEKEE come from the germline V gene (reference sequence). In nucleotides, the CDR3 is TGTGCCAGCAGCTTGGCCTCTGGGGCCAACGTCCTGACTTTC. Its translation: CASSLASGANVLTF.